These 23 T cell receptor beta chains originate from one sample sequenced in a study of blood T cell repertoires in COVID-19. Sequencing used immunoSEQ multiplex PCR; TCRdb keeps in-frame clones, though not all of them. The table has about 56,000 clones, around 92% seen once. Material: peripheral blood. The origin of the receptors is a human donor in a cohort sampled during active COVID-19.

This clone was detected only a few times. The chain recombines TRBV7-8 with TRBJ1-5; D is possibly TRBD1 (6 bases). Germline assignment: CDR1 SGHVS and CDR2 FQNEAQ. V was trimmed by 1 base and J by 5 bases, leaving 15 bases between them. The CDR3 consists of 16 residues. The chain's CDR3 is CASSLGAWGGYQPQHF. The CDR3 coding sequence is TGTGCCAGCAGCTTAGGGGCCTGGGGGGGCTATCAGCCCCAGCATTTT.

This chain joins TRBV7-2 and TRBJ2-5, with D possibly being TRBD2 (5 bases). The CDR3 sequence is 15 residues long. Looked up from germline, CDR1 is SGHTA and CDR2 is FQGNSA. Deletions cut 5 bases from V and 5 bases from J, with 18 bases between. In nucleotides, the CDR3 is TGTGCCAGCAGCACACGGGAACAGTTCTGGGAGACCCAGTACTTC. Amino acid sequence: CASSTREQFWETQYF.

The V gene is TRBV4-2, the J gene TRBJ2-3, with 8 positions matching TRBD2. Germline V gene data show CDR1 as LGHNA and CDR2 as YNFKEQ. The CDR3 spans 16 residues. V gave up 0 bases and J gave up 4 bases; unmatched junction bases: 6. DNA of the CDR3: TGTGCCAGCAGCCAAGATTCGGGGGGGTCGGCAGATACGCAGTATTTT. Translating gives CASSQDSGGSADTQYF.

This clone came up a few times. This rearrangement joins TRBV30 to TRBJ1-2; TRBD1 aligns across 7 bases. V shed 5 bases, J shed 6 bases, and the junction held 3 bases outside the gene matches. The CDR3 spans 11 residues. In germline, CDR1 is GTSNPN, CDR2 SVGIG (reference sequence). The CDR3 sequence: CAWHRGHGYTF. In DNA, the CDR3 is TGTGCCTGGCACAGGGGTCATGGCTACACCTTC.

The chain employs TRBV9 and TRBJ2-1; 7 nucleotides line up with TRBD2. CDR3 length: 15 residues. Germline lookup yields CDR1 SGDLS and CDR2 YYNGEE. The V and J ends lost 1 base and 5 bases, in that order; junction bases with no gene match: 6. In DNA, the CDR3 is TGTGCCAGCAGCGTACGCGGGAGATTAGACAATGAGCAGTTCTTC. It codes for CASSVRGRLDNEQFF.

The rearrangement links TRBV25-1 to TRBJ1-2; D might be TRBD1 (5 bases). Germline CDR1 is MGHDK and CDR2 is SYGVNS. V was trimmed by 6 bases and J by 2 bases, leaving 10 bases between them. CDR3 size: 13 residues. The CDR3 loop is CASSHDSNYGYTF. The CDR3 nucleotides read TGTGCCAGCAGCCACGACAGCAACTATGGCTACACCTTC.

The CDR3 region has the DNA TGTGCCAGCAGCATTAGCGGGGCGATGGGGACCCAGTACTTC. The encoded protein is CASSISGAMGTQYF. This chain connects TRBV3-1 (or the pseudogene TRBV3-2) to TRBJ2-5, with 8 bases aligning to TRBD2. Germline CDR1 is LGHDT and CDR2 is YNNKEL (reference sequence). The CDR3 contains 14 residues. V trimming: 5 bases; J trimming: 7 bases; junction bases outside the gene matches: 9.

This clone was picked up one time. Here the CDR3 reads CASSVGLAGGIMADTQYF. CDR3 nucleotide sequence: TGTGCCAGCAGCGTAGGGCTAGCGGGGGGTATTATGGCGGATACGCAGTATTTT. J is TRBJ2-3 and V is TRBV9; 11 bases line up with TRBD2. V was clipped by 0 bases and J by 6 bases; unmatched bases: 12. The CDR3 totals 18 residues. Germline lookup yields CDR1 SGDLS and CDR2 YYNGEE.

The chain has TRBV3-1 (or the pseudogene TRBV3-2) and TRBJ2-1; D not resolved. Per germline, CDR1 LGHDT and CDR2 YNNKEL (reference sequence). V was cut by 0 bases and J by 0 bases, with 6 bases left in between. This CDR3 region has 15 residues. CDR3 residues: CASSQEASSYNEQFF. CDR3 sequence (DNA): TGTGCCAGCAGCCAAGAGGCTAGCTCCTACAATGAGCAGTTCTTC.

This clone came up once. The V call is TRBV10-2, the J call TRBJ1-2; D unclear. The germline V and J ends were trimmed by 10 bases and 0 bases, with 12 bases remaining between them. CDR1 is WSHSY, CDR2 SAAADI, per germline. This CDR3 spans 13 amino acids. CDR3 nucleotide sequence: TGCGCCATCCACCAAGGAGCTAACTATGGCTACACCTTC. Protein product: CAIHQGANYGYTF.

The genes are TRBV19 and TRBJ2-2; 8 bases agree with TRBD2. Trimming at V came to 10 bases and at J to 2 bases, leaving 6 bases not matched to a gene. The CDR3 loop spans 14 amino acids. Germline V gene lookup returns CDR1 LNHDA and CDR2 SQIVND (reference sequence). As DNA, the CDR3 is TGTGCCACCCAGCGGGGGCTCAACACCGGGGAGCTGTTTTTT. Its translation: CATQRGLNTGELFF.

The chain employs TRBV6-5 and TRBJ1-5, with 8 bases that match TRBD1. In germline, CDR1 is MNHEY, CDR2 SVGAGI. J was trimmed by 0 bases and V by 6 bases; bases with no gene match: 4. The CDR3 covers 15 residues. CDR3 residues: CASSLDRGSNQPQHF. The CDR3 nucleotides are TGTGCCAGCAGCCTCGACAGGGGTAGCAATCAGCCCCAGCATTTT.

This rearrangement joins TRBV7-9 to TRBJ2-3, with 8 positions matching TRBD2. V trimming: 5 bases; J trimming: 5 bases; junction bases outside the gene matches: 6. Germline V gives CDR1 SEHNR, CDR2 FQNEAQ (reference sequence). This CDR3 contains 14 residues. CDR3 sequence (DNA): TGTGCCAGCAGCCCGGGGGGGCCTAGAGATACGCAGTATTTT. Amino acid sequence: CASSPGGPRDTQYF. The full variable domain, its missing parts supplied by reference TRBV7-9 and TRBJ2-3, is DTGVSQNPRHKITKRGQNVTFRCDPISEHNRLYWYRQTLGQGPEFLTYFQNEAQLEKSRLLSDRFSAERPKGSFSTLEIQRTEQGDSAMYLCASSPGGPRDTQYFGPGTRLTVL.

The V gene is TRBV9, the J gene TRBJ2-1; perhaps TRBD2 as D (5 bases). The CDR3 consists of 15 residues. The ends were cut back, 0 bases at V and 0 bases at J, with 7 bases in the middle. CDR1 is SGDLS and CDR2 is YYNGEE in the germline V gene. The CDR3 nucleotides are TGTGCCAGCAGCGTAGTTGGGAGCTCCTACAATGAGCAGTTCTTC. Protein product: CASSVVGSSYNEQFF.

The J gene is TRBJ1-2, the V gene TRBV19; D possibly corresponds to TRBD1 (6 bases). This CDR3 has 16 residues. The ends were cut back, 4 bases at V and 3 bases at J, with 18 bases in the middle. The V gene's germline CDR1 is LNHDA and CDR2 SQIVND (reference sequence). The CDR3 DNA sequence: TGTGCCAGTAGTACCGGGACAAGGGCGGGTGACTATGGCTACACCTTC. It encodes CASSTGTRAGDYGYTF.

The chain combines TRBV5-1 with TRBJ2-1; no definite D call. V dropped 1 base and J dropped 5 bases, with 16 bases sitting between them. Germline CDR1 and CDR2: SGHRS and YFSETQ. There are 16 residues in the CDR3. CDR3 protein: CASSLYQAGTNNEQFF. Written as DNA, the CDR3 is TGCGCCAGCAGCTTGTATCAGGCAGGCACCAACAATGAGCAGTTCTTC. Full variable domain (missing parts from reference TRBV5-1 and TRBJ2-1): KAGVTQTPRYLIKTRGQQVTLSCSPISGHRSVSWYQQTPGQGLQFLFEYFSETQRNKGNFPGRFSGRQFSNSRSEMNVSTLELGDSALYLCASSLYQAGTNNEQFFGPGTRLTVL.

This clone was picked up a small number of times. Here the CDR3 reads CASRDTDSYEQYF. The CDR3 DNA reads TGTGCCAGCAGGGACACTGATTCCTACGAGCAGTACTTC. This chain links TRBV27 with TRBJ2-7; TRBD1 is a possible D gene (5 bases). CDR1 and CDR2 from the germline V gene are MNHEY and SMNVEV (reference sequence). The CDR3 extends over 13 amino acids. Trimming removed 6 bases from V and 1 base from J, with 10 bases in between.

The V call is TRBV6-4, the J call TRBJ2-2, with 11 bases fitting TRBD2. In germline, CDR1 is MRHNA, CDR2 SNTAGT. J lost 7 bases, V lost 3 bases, and 4 bases had no gene match. CDR3 length: 15 amino acids. DNA for the CDR3: TGTGCCAGCAGTGAAACTAGCGGGGGTCACGGGGAGCTGTTTTTT. It translates to CASSETSGGHGELFF.

CDR3 loop: CASSSGLQGINQPQHF. In DNA form, the CDR3 reads TGCGCCAGCAGCTCCGGACTACAGGGGATCAATCAGCCCCAGCATTTT. The chain uses TRBV5-1 and TRBJ1-5; 7 bases match TRBD1. The CDR3 covers 16 residues. From germline, CDR1 is SGHRS and CDR2 YFSETQ. V lost 3 bases, J lost 3 bases, and 9 bases stayed unmatched.

This chain uses TRBV7-2 with TRBJ2-3; D call uncertain. CDR3 length equals 14 residues. Germline CDR1 and CDR2: SGHTA and FQGNSA. V lost 1 base to trimming and J lost 0 bases, with 5 bases between them. CDR3 sequence reads: CASSLDGSTDTQYF. DNA for the CDR3: TGTGCCAGCAGCTTAGACGGGAGCACAGATACGCAGTATTTT.

The V call is TRBV4-1, the J call TRBJ2-1; 7 nucleotides match TRBD2. CDR1 is MGHRA and CDR2 is YSYEKL in the germline V gene. The CDR3 loop spans 13 amino acids. J was trimmed by 9 bases and V by 1 base; bases with no gene match: 3. The CDR3 nucleotides read TGCGCCAGCAGCCAAGTGGGAGGGACTGAGCAGTTCTTC. Amino acids: CASSQVGGTEQFF.

This clone appeared once. The J gene is TRBJ2-6, the V gene TRBV7-2, with 8 positions matching TRBD2. With 0 bases clipped from V and 1 base from J, the junction kept 2 bases outside the gene matches. The CDR3 has 17 amino acids. Germline V gene sequence: CDR1 SGHTA, CDR2 FQGNSA. In DNA form, the CDR3 reads TGTGCCAGCAGCTTAGCCGGGGGGGCTTCTGGGGCCAACGTCCTGACTTTC. Encoded protein: CASSLAGGASGANVLTF.

The chain couples TRBV27 to TRBJ2-7, with TRBD1 matching 7 bases. V dropped 5 bases and J dropped 2; count of bases not matched to a gene: 6. The germline gives CDR1 MNHEY, CDR2 SMNVEV (reference sequence). CDR3 length: 14 amino acids. CDR3 nucleotide sequence: TGTGCCAGCAGTCCCCGGACAGGCCCCTACGAGCAGTACTTC. Translated, it gives CASSPRTGPYEQYF.